The clone carrying this TCR beta chain has just one count. Per germline, CDR1 SGHRS and CDR2 YFSETQ. This CDR3 region has 15 residues. V lost 0 bases, J lost 8 bases, and 5 bases stayed unmatched. Assay used: immunoSEQ multiplex PCR; TCRdb lists only in-frame clones, some missing. This table has approximately 530,000 clones, approximately 94% appearing once. The data stem from a study of shared clonotypes between healthy human individuals. V gene TRBV5-1 combines with J gene TRBJ2-1; 10 bases are a match to TRBD2. This sequence was found in a woman in her thirties in good health. The sample taken for sequencing was naive CD4+ T cells sorted from blood. Subset defined: CD45RA+ positively selected. This CDR3 is CASSLVPGTSDEQFF. CDR3 in DNA: TGCGCCAGCAGCTTGGTCCCCGGGACTAGCGATGAGCAGTTCTTC.